These 32 T cell receptor beta chains were all obtained from the same sample, sequenced in a study of long-term antiretroviral therapy in people with HIV. Version v3.0 of the immunoSEQ assay was performed at survey level. TCRdb's copy holds only in-frame clones and misses some; the assay was immunoSEQ multiplex PCR. The sample lists under 15,000 clones, roughly 88% occurring once. Specimen: unsorted PBMCs, collected 6.2 years after starting antiretroviral therapy. Receptors originate from a man aged 35-49 years with HIV.

The chain links TRBV27 to TRBJ2-1, with unresolved D. This CDR3 has 14 residues. CDR1 MNHEY and CDR2 SMNVEV come from the germline V gene (reference sequence). V lost 3 bases and J lost 1, with 7 bases in between. CDR3 region: CASSFTGSYNEQFF. The CDR3 nucleotides read TGTGCCAGCAGTTTTACTGGGTCCTACAATGAGCAGTTCTTC.

Only one count was recorded for this clone. This chain connects TRBV11-2 to TRBJ1-1; D might be TRBD1 (5 bases). CDR3 length: 16 amino acids. In germline, CDR1 is SGHAT, CDR2 FQNNGV. Trimming removed 4 bases from V and 5 bases from J, with 20 bases in between. The chain's CDR3 is CASSSNTGRRWTEAFF. The DNA for the CDR3 is TGTGCCAGCAGCTCCAATACGGGACGTCGATGGACTGAAGCTTTCTTT.

This clone appeared a single time. The rearrangement uses TRBV4-3 and TRBJ1-1; D is unresolved. V lost 0 bases and J lost 0, with 8 bases in between. The V gene's germline CDR1 is LGHNA and CDR2 YSLEER. The CDR3 runs 15 residues. The CDR3 is CASSQDRLMNTEAFF. CDR3 DNA sequence: TGCGCCAGCAGCCAAGATCGTCTCATGAACACTGAAGCTTTCTTT.

Notes on this clone: An end of the junction differs from the germline gene, which may be a read error. Other DNA sequences in this specimen translate into the identical CDR3. The rearrangement links TRBV10-3 to TRBJ1-1, with a possible D match to TRBD1 (5 bases). The CDR3 has 15 residues. CDR1 and CDR2 (germline): ENHRY, SYGVKD. For the CDR3, the DNA is TGTGCCATCAGTGAGTCGCAGGGTTTGCACACTGAAGCTTTCTTC. Its protein is CAISESQGLHTEAFF.

The chain joins TRBV27 to TRBJ2-2; possibly TRBD1 for D (7 bases). This CDR3 spans 15 amino acids. Per the germline V gene, CDR1 is MNHEY and CDR2 is SMNVEV (reference sequence). Trimming left V 3 bases short and J 8 bases short, with 16 bases between. The CDR3 here is CASSFDQGGGGELFF. The CDR3 DNA reads TGTGCCAGCAGTTTCGACCAGGGGGGAGGAGGGGAGCTGTTTTTT.

V usage is TRBV10-3 and J usage is TRBJ2-7; TRBD2 matches 11 bases. V lost 7 bases to trimming and J lost 3 bases; unmatched junction nucleotides: 17. This CDR3 region has 18 residues. Germline V lookup: CDR1 ENHRY, CDR2 SYGVKD. Here the CDR3 DNA reads TGTGCCATCACCCCGGGACAGGGTACTAGCGGGAGCATCTACGAGCAGTACTTC. Protein sequence: CAITPGQGTSGSIYEQYF.

This clone appeared once. This chain uses TRBV5-1 with TRBJ2-3; the match to TRBD1 covers 7 bases. The CDR3 loop spans 16 amino acids. CDR1 and CDR2 (germline): SGHRS, YFSETQ. The V gene end was trimmed by 0 bases and the J gene end by 0 bases; junction bases not matched to a gene: 4. The CDR3 nucleotides read TGCGCCAGCAGCTTGGCTAGGGACAGTAGCACAGATACGCAGTATTTT. Amino acids: CASSLARDSSTDTQYF.

V gene TRBV28 combines with J gene TRBJ1-4; 8 bases line up with TRBD1. This CDR3 is 14 amino acids long. J was trimmed by 10 bases and V by 5 bases; bases with no gene match: 9. Germline V gives CDR1 MDHEN, CDR2 SYDVKM. The CDR3 reads CASSIRTGSVKLFF. The DNA for the CDR3 is TGTGCCAGCAGTATTCGGACAGGGAGTGTAAAACTGTTTTTT.

CDR3 sequence: CASSVDLRPAQKLFF. CDR3 DNA sequence: TGTGCCAGCAGCGTAGATCTCCGCCCAGCCCAAAAACTGTTTTTT. The rearrangement links TRBV9 to TRBJ1-4; D is uncertain. Trimming took 0 bases from V and 9 from J, leaving 15 bases between them. The CDR3 consists of 15 residues. The germline V gene has CDR1 SGDLS and CDR2 YYNGEE.

This chain links TRBV27 with TRBJ2-3; maybe TRBD1 (6 bases). CDR3 length: 17 amino acids. V lost 3 bases and J 1 base, leaving 17 bases between the germline ends. The germline CDR1 and CDR2 sequences are MNHEY and SMNVEV (reference sequence). CDR3 coding DNA: TGTGCCAGCAGTTTCCTAGCTAGGGACATCCGCACAGATACGCAGTATTTT. It specifies CASSFLARDIRTDTQYF.

Only a few counts were recorded for this clone. The chain recombines TRBV15 with TRBJ1-2, with a weak D call TRBD1 (5 bases). The germline V and J ends were trimmed by 4 bases and 4 bases, with 10 bases remaining between them. The CDR3 extends over 13 amino acids. Per the germline V gene, CDR1 is LNHNV and CDR2 is YYDKDF (reference sequence). This CDR3 reads CATSIWGSYGYTF. The CDR3 bases are TGTGCCACCAGCATCTGGGGGAGCTATGGCTACACCTTC.

V usage is TRBV19 and J usage is TRBJ1-2, with 7 nucleotides matching TRBD1. CDR3 length: 13 amino acids. CDR1 and CDR2 from the germline V gene are LNHDA and SQIVND (reference sequence). The V and J ends lost 4 bases and 4 bases, in that order; junction bases with no gene match: 3. CDR3: CASSTTGSYGYTF. In DNA, the CDR3 is TGTGCCAGTAGTACGACAGGGTCCTATGGCTACACCTTC.

The chain has TRBV4-2 and TRBJ2-1, with 10 bases aligning to TRBD2. Germline CDR1 and CDR2: LGHNA and YNFKEQ. The length of the CDR3 is 18 residues. Trimming cost V 4 bases and J 10 bases; bases outside gene matches: 19. As DNA, the CDR3 is TGTGCCAGCAGCCGGGGACTAGCGTGGGGGATGGGGGAAGGGGAGCAGTTCTTC. Its protein is CASSRGLAWGMGEGEQFF.

This clone was observed a single time. The gene calls are TRBV28 and TRBJ1-5; TRBD1 matches 7 bases. V shed 5 bases and J 7 bases; nucleotides not matched to a gene: 5. This CDR3 contains 13 residues. The germline CDR1 and CDR2 sequences are MDHEN and SYDVKM. Written as DNA, the CDR3 is TGTGCCAGCAGTAGACAGGGATGGCAGCCCCAGCATTTT. This translates into CASSRQGWQPQHF. Drawing the rest from reference TRBV28 and TRBJ1-5, the complete variable domain is DVKVTQSSRYLVKRTGEKVFLECVQDMDHENMFWYRQDPGLGLRLIYFSYDVKMKEKGDIPEGYSVSREKKERFSLILESASTNQTSMYLCASSRQGWQPQHFGDGTRLSIL.

The V gene is TRBV10-3, the J gene TRBJ2-3; 8 bases are shared with TRBD2. The germline CDR1 and CDR2 sequences are ENHRY and SYGVKD. The CDR3 sequence is 14 residues long. V lost 8 bases to trimming and J lost 0 bases; unmatched junction nucleotides: 4. CDR3 in DNA: TGTGCCATCGGGGCTAGCGGGAGCACAGATACGCAGTATTTT. Translated, it gives CAIGASGSTDTQYF.

The genes are TRBV5-1 and TRBJ2-5; D unclear. This CDR3 is built from 13 residues. V was clipped by 2 bases and J by 5 bases, with 10 bases between them. In germline, CDR1 is SGHRS, CDR2 YFSETQ. CDR3: CASSFVLRETQYF. The CDR3 DNA reads as TGCGCCAGCAGCTTCGTCCTCCGGGAGACCCAGTACTTC.

The rearrangement links TRBV19 to TRBJ1-5; tentative D call: TRBD1 (6 bases). CDR1 and CDR2 (germline): LNHDA, SQIVND (reference sequence). The ends were cut back, 6 bases at V and 7 bases at J, with 22 bases in the middle. CDR3 length equals 16 residues. CDR3 in amino acids: CASSDPGEGGGQPQHF. The CDR3 DNA sequence: TGTGCCAGTAGCGACCCCGGGGAGGGGGGTGGACAGCCCCAGCATTTT.

This chain joins TRBV19 and TRBJ2-1; 8 positions match TRBD1. The CDR3 runs 19 residues. V lost 6 bases, J lost 6 bases, and 22 bases stayed unmatched. Germline values: CDR1 LNHDA, CDR2 SQIVND (reference sequence). The CDR3 coding sequence is TGTGCCAGTAGCCCCCCGGTAGCGTGGGGGAGGACAGGGAGCAATGAGCAGTTCTTC. It yields the protein CASSPPVAWGRTGSNEQFF.

This rearrangement joins TRBV9 to TRBJ1-3, with TRBD1 matching 9 bases. There are 15 residues in the CDR3. CDR1 and CDR2 from the germline V gene are SGDLS and YYNGEE. V shed 4 bases, J shed 3 bases, and the junction held 5 bases outside the gene matches. The CDR3 here is CASSLQGAGGNTIYF. DNA of the CDR3: TGTGCCAGCAGCTTACAGGGGGCAGGTGGAAACACCATATATTTT.

This clone appeared a few times. V usage is TRBV9 and J usage is TRBJ2-3; 8 nucleotides agree with TRBD1. CDR3 length: 14 residues. Germline CDR1 is SGDLS and CDR2 is YYNGEE. Germline trimming cut 4 bases from V and 3 bases from J; bases unmatched to any gene: 4. Here the CDR3 DNA reads TGTGCCAGCAGCAGAAGGACAGGGACAGATACGCAGTATTTT. Its protein product is CASSRRTGTDTQYF.

The rearrangement uses TRBV29-1 and TRBJ1-4; maybe TRBD1 (6 bases). V was pared by 2 bases and J by 8 bases, with 12 bases between. The CDR3 is made up of 13 amino acids. The germline V gene has CDR1 SQVTM and CDR2 ANQGSEA. As DNA, the CDR3 is TGCAGCGTTGAATCCCAGGGGAGGGAAAAACTGTTTTTT. Protein: CSVESQGREKLFF.

The V and J genes are TRBV7-2 and TRBJ2-3; D is ambiguous. This CDR3 has 13 residues. Germline CDR1 SGHTA, CDR2 FQGNSA. V lost 6 bases to trimming and J lost 3 bases, with 10 bases between them. CDR3 protein: CASSLPGTDTQYF. Written as DNA, the CDR3 is TGTGCCAGCAGTTTGCCTGGAACAGATACGCAGTATTTT.

The V gene is TRBV7-9, the J gene TRBJ2-5; 10 nucleotides match TRBD1. The trim removed 5 bases at V and 5 bases at J, leaving 5 bases unmatched. The CDR3 extends over 14 amino acids. Germline V gives CDR1 SEHNR, CDR2 FQNEAQ (reference sequence). The CDR3 protein is CASSRDRGDETQYF. CDR3 DNA sequence: TGTGCCAGCAGCAGGGACAGGGGTGACGAGACCCAGTACTTC.

The chain is built from TRBV6-5 and TRBJ2-1; D uncertain. The CDR3 runs 14 residues. Trimming stripped 3 bases from V and 2 bases from J, with 8 bases between. The germline V gene has CDR1 MNHEY and CDR2 SVGAGI. Here the CDR3 reads CASSYQAPYNEQFF. In DNA form, the CDR3 reads TGTGCCAGCAGTTATCAGGCCCCCTACAATGAGCAGTTCTTC.

The chain joins TRBV4-1 to TRBJ2-1; 12 positions agree with TRBD2. V shed 2 bases and J 5 bases; nucleotides not matched to a gene: 7. Germline V gives CDR1 MGHRA, CDR2 YSYEKL. This CDR3 region has 17 residues. CDR3 bases: TGCGCCAGCAGCCAAATATCAGGACTAGCGGGAAACAATGAGCAGTTCTTC. It specifies CASSQISGLAGNNEQFF.

This clone qualifies as medium-sized (0.01 to 0.1%). This chain uses TRBV27 with TRBJ1-4; D unclear. The germline V and J ends were trimmed by 5 bases and 9 bases, with 7 bases remaining between them. There are 11 residues in the CDR3. CDR1 and CDR2 from the germline V gene are MNHEY and SMNVEV (reference sequence). The CDR3 region has the DNA TGTGCCAGCAGTAGCCGAAAAAAACTGTTTTTT. It is translated as CASSSRKKLFF.

This clone was found once. The sample has other DNA sequences that encode this CDR3 too. This chain uses TRBV4-1 with TRBJ2-3; D gene unclear. CDR1 MGHRA and CDR2 YSYEKL come from the germline V gene. The V end was cut by 0 bases, the J end by 2 bases, with 6 bases between. The CDR3 sequence is 14 residues long. Here the CDR3 reads CASSQDRSTDTQYF. CDR3 bases: TGCGCCAGCAGCCAAGACCGGTCCACAGATACGCAGTATTTT.

CDR3 residues: CASTEPGQGMNTEAFF. As DNA, the CDR3 is TGTGCCAGCACCGAACCGGGACAGGGGATGAACACTGAAGCTTTCTTT. V usage is TRBV28 and J usage is TRBJ1-1, with 10 bases that match TRBD1. The CDR3 spans 16 residues. Per the germline V gene, CDR1 is MDHEN and CDR2 is SYDVKM. V lost 7 bases, J lost 0 bases, and 8 bases stayed unmatched.

V and J are TRBV9 and TRBJ2-3; unclear D gene. Trimming stripped 0 bases from V and 3 bases from J, with 8 bases between. The CDR3 has 14 amino acids. Germline lookup yields CDR1 SGDLS and CDR2 YYNGEE. CDR3 coding DNA: TGTGCCAGCAGCGTAGTTGCCATTACAGATACGCAGTATTTT. Translating it yields CASSVVAITDTQYF.

Only a few counts were recorded for this clone. The genes are TRBV27 and TRBJ2-7; tentative D call: TRBD2 (6 bases). Between the trimmed V and J ends, which lost 6 bases and 1 base, there was a span of 13 bases. The CDR3 covers 14 residues. Germline CDR1 reads MNHEY; CDR2 reads SMNVEV (reference sequence). The CDR3 here is CASRPTRRSYEQYF. The CDR3 bases are TGTGCCAGCAGGCCGACTAGGAGGTCCTACGAGCAGTACTTC.

The genes are TRBV7-3 and TRBJ1-1; unclear D gene. The V and J ends lost 5 bases and 0 bases respectively, with 10 bases between them. In germline, CDR1 is SGHTA, CDR2 FQGTGA. The CDR3 contains 14 residues. Written as DNA, the CDR3 is TGTGCCAGCAGCACCCTAAATATGAACACTGAAGCTTTCTTT. Translation: CASSTLNMNTEAFF.

This chain connects TRBV28 to TRBJ2-1; 10 bases are a match to TRBD2. The CDR3 is 15 residues long. With V trimmed by 5 bases and J by 0 bases, 1 base remained unmatched. CDR1 and CDR2 from the germline V gene are MDHEN and SYDVKM. CDR3 sequence reads: CASSPSGGSYNEQFF. In DNA, the CDR3 is TGTGCCAGCAGTCCTAGCGGGGGCTCCTACAATGAGCAGTTCTTC. Supplemented by reference TRBV28 and TRBJ2-1, the full variable domain reads DVKVTQSSRYLVKRTGEKVFLECVQDMDHENMFWYRQDPGLGLRLIYFSYDVKMKEKGDIPEGYSVSREKKERFSLILESASTNQTSMYLCASSPSGGSYNEQFFGPGTRLTVL.